Following are 21 T cell receptor beta chains from one sample sequenced in a study of cytomegalovirus exposure and HLA in healthy donors. Primers included in the PCR were 60 Vbeta and 13 Jbeta primers. Only in-frame clones appear in the TCRdb table, and some are missing; sequencing was by immunoSEQ multiplex PCR. The sample table includes 100,000 or so clones. The sequencing sample was made of PBMCs. The receptors come from a woman between 25 and 40 years old in good health and CMV-seronegative.

V and J are TRBV2 and TRBJ2-2, with 11 bases aligning to TRBD1. This CDR3 spans 13 amino acids. Germline CDR1 reads SNHLY; CDR2 reads FYNNEI. V gave up 6 bases and J gave up 6 bases; unmatched junction bases: 0. This chain's CDR3 is CASRGQGAGELFF. The CDR3 coding sequence is TGTGCCAGCAGGGGACAGGGGGCCGGGGAGCTGTTTTTT.

V gene TRBV28 combines with J gene TRBJ1-2; possible D gene TRBD1, 6 bases. Trimming shortened V by 8 bases and J by 8 bases, and 18 bases separated the two germline ends. The germline V gene has CDR1 MDHEN and CDR2 SYDVKM. The CDR3 totals 13 residues. The CDR3 loop reads CASLGGGRRGYTF. In nucleotides, the CDR3 is TGTGCCAGCTTAGGGGGGGGGCGCCGCGGCTACACCTTC.

The CDR3 loop reads CASGLGTGYFNEQYF. The CDR3 DNA follows: TGTGCCAGCGGCCTCGGGACAGGGTATTTCAACGAGCAGTACTTC. The chain employs TRBV6-5 and TRBJ2-5; the match to TRBD1 covers 9 bases. The J call may be wrong; the DNA end is better matched by TRBJ2-7. Per germline, CDR1 MNHEY and CDR2 SVGAGI. The CDR3 spans 15 residues.

The gene calls are TRBV7-8 and TRBJ1-6; D may be TRBD1 (6 bases). This CDR3 comprises 16 residues. Trimming cost V 3 bases and J 6 bases, with 15 bases left between them. CDR1 SGHVS and CDR2 FQNEAQ come from the germline V gene. The CDR3 here is CASSFGWDTSNSPLHF. CDR3 sequence (DNA): TGTGCCAGCAGCTTTGGATGGGACACCAGTAATTCACCCCTCCACTTT.

The chain carries TRBV27 and TRBJ2-5, with 10 bases matching TRBD2. The ends lost 2 bases at V and 2 bases at J; junction bases unmatched: 8. The CDR3 covers 17 residues. The germline CDR1 and CDR2 sequences are MNHEY and SMNVEV (reference sequence). The CDR3 protein is CASSLTSGVGWQETQYF. The CDR3 DNA is TGTGCCAGCAGTTTAACTAGCGGGGTTGGATGGCAAGAGACCCAGTACTTC.

The chain employs TRBV6-4 and TRBJ2-3; 8 bases are shared with TRBD1. The CDR3 extends over 15 amino acids. Unmatched junction bases numbered 2, after V lost 3 bases and J lost 0 bases. Germline V CDR1 and CDR2: MRHNA, SNTAGT. The CDR3 DNA reads as TGTGCCAGCAGTGAGGGACAGGAAAGCACAGATACGCAGTATTTT. Translating gives CASSEGQESTDTQYF.

Worth noting for this clone: The same CDR3 also results from other DNA sequences found in this sample. CDR3 bases: TGTGCCAGCAGCGTAGAAGGACTAGCACCAGATACGCAGTATTTT. Amino acids: CASSVEGLAPDTQYF. The rearrangement joins TRBV9 to TRBJ2-3, with TRBD2 identical over 8 bases. V gave up 0 bases and J gave up 4 bases; unmatched junction bases: 4. Germline CDR1 reads SGDLS; CDR2 reads YYNGEE. The CDR3 is 15 residues long.

The chain carries TRBV4-2 and TRBJ2-1; 11 nucleotides align to TRBD2. Per the germline V gene, CDR1 is LGHNA and CDR2 is YNFKEQ. V trimming: 6 bases; J trimming: 3 bases; junction bases outside the gene matches: 1. The CDR3 is 14 amino acids. The CDR3 nucleotides read TGTGCCAGCAGTCTAGCGGGAGGCTACAATGAGCAGTTCTTC. It translates to CASSLAGGYNEQFF.

V is TRBV5-8 and J is TRBJ1-4; 8 bases are shared with TRBD1. The CDR3 runs 15 residues. The germline CDR1 and CDR2 sequences are SGHTS and YDEGEE. V shed 2 bases, J shed 8 bases, and the junction held 8 bases outside the gene matches. As DNA, the CDR3 is TGTGCCAGCAGCTTTGGAGGACAGGGACGGGAAAAACTGTTTTTT. Protein sequence: CASSFGGQGREKLFF.

This sequence joins TRBV11-3 and TRBJ2-5; D may be TRBD2 (5 bases). V lost 3 bases and J lost 4, with 9 bases in between. This CDR3 spans 13 amino acids. Germline CDR1 and CDR2: SGHNT and YENEEA. CDR3 loop: CASSFGVAETQYF. The CDR3 coding sequence is TGTGCCAGCAGCTTCGGGGTTGCAGAGACCCAGTACTTC.

The chain couples TRBV4-1 to TRBJ1-5; TRBD1 agrees at 9 bases. The CDR3 covers 14 residues. The V gene end was trimmed by 5 bases and the J gene end by 5 bases; junction bases not matched to a gene: 4. CDR1 is MGHRA, CDR2 YSYEKL, per germline. CDR3 amino acids: CASSTRQGDQPQHF. The CDR3 DNA sequence: TGCGCCAGCAGCACCAGACAGGGGGATCAGCCCCAGCATTTT.

The chain is built from TRBV4-1 and TRBJ2-7; 7 nucleotides align to TRBD1. The CDR3 covers 16 residues. CDR1 and CDR2 from the germline V gene are MGHRA and YSYEKL. J lost 3 bases, V lost 1 base, and 9 bases had no gene match. The CDR3: CASSQVMGTASYEQYF. Here the CDR3 DNA reads TGCGCCAGCAGCCAAGTCATGGGGACAGCTAGCTACGAGCAGTACTTC.

The rearrangement uses TRBV6-1 and TRBJ2-3, with a possible D match to TRBD2 (6 bases). The CDR3 has 14 residues. The V gene lost 7 bases and the J gene lost 0 bases, with 11 bases spanning the gap. CDR1 and CDR2 from the germline V gene are MNHNS and SASEGT. The chain's CDR3 is CASTVGSSTDTQYF. CDR3 in DNA: TGTGCCAGCACCGTCGGGAGTAGCACAGATACGCAGTATTTT.

The chain employs TRBV30 and TRBJ1-6; 10 bases fit TRBD1. J lost 9 bases, V lost 3 bases, and 14 bases had no gene match. The CDR3 runs 17 residues. Per the germline V gene, CDR1 is GTSNPN and CDR2 is SVGIG (reference sequence). CDR3 nucleotides: TGTGCCTGGAGGGCGGGACAGGGGATTCGGACGAGTTCACCCCTCCACTTT. Its protein product is CAWRAGQGIRTSSPLHF.

V gene TRBV19 combines with J gene TRBJ2-3; D possibly corresponds to TRBD2 (6 bases). Trimming removed 4 bases from V and 4 bases from J, with 15 bases in between. The length of the CDR3 is 15 residues. Looked up from germline, CDR1 is LNHDA and CDR2 is SQIVND (reference sequence). CDR3 sequence: CASSKLSGYPDTQYF. The CDR3 DNA reads TGTGCCAGTAGTAAATTGAGCGGGTACCCAGATACGCAGTATTTT.

V usage is TRBV10-2 and J usage is TRBJ2-2, with 8 bases matching TRBD2. CDR1 and CDR2 from the germline V gene are WSHSY and SAAADI. The ends lost 4 bases at V and 1 base at J; junction bases unmatched: 2. The CDR3 has 15 residues. CDR3 sequence (DNA): TGCGCCAGCAGTGGACTAGCGCTGAACACCGGGGAGCTGTTTTTT. It specifies CASSGLALNTGELFF.

This chain joins TRBV6-5 and TRBJ1-1; D is undetermined. Trimming took off 6 bases at V and 4 bases at J, with 9 bases between the two ends. This CDR3 has 12 residues. Germline loops: CDR1 MNHEY, CDR2 SVGAGI. The DNA of the CDR3 is TGTGCCAGCAGAACGGGTAGCACTGAAGCTTTCTTT. Translation gives CASRTGSTEAFF.

The CDR3 sequence is CASSAQGEETQYF. As DNA, the CDR3 is TGTGCCAGCAGTGCGCAGGGGGAAGAGACCCAGTACTTC. The rearrangement joins TRBV2 to TRBJ2-5; 7 positions match TRBD1. The V gene's germline CDR1 is SNHLY and CDR2 FYNNEI. The CDR3 runs 13 residues. V lost 4 bases to trimming and J lost 3 bases; unmatched junction nucleotides: 2.

The chain carries TRBV5-1 and TRBJ2-3, with no clear D. The CDR3 loop spans 13 amino acids. Germline CDR1 SGHRS, CDR2 YFSETQ. V was clipped by 4 bases and J by 6 bases, with 12 bases between them. This CDR3 is CASSPDGWDTQYF. CDR3 DNA sequence: TGCGCCAGCAGCCCCGACGGGTGGGATACGCAGTATTTT.

The J gene is TRBJ1-1, the V gene TRBV5-5; 7 bases are shared with TRBD1. In germline, CDR1 is SGHKS, CDR2 YYEKEE (reference sequence). V lost 5 bases, J lost 5 bases, and 18 bases stayed unmatched. This CDR3 is 17 amino acids long. CDR3 in DNA: TGTGCCAGCAGTCAACGAGGGACAGAGGGCCCGGGGACTGAAGCTTTCTTT. Its protein product is CASSQRGTEGPGTEAFF.

J is TRBJ2-3 and V is TRBV6-1; a weak D match, TRBD1 (5 bases). Germline V CDR1 and CDR2: MNHNS, SASEGT. The CDR3 is 15 amino acids. Trimming removed 5 bases at V and 10 bases at J, with 22 bases between. The CDR3 region is CASSSPDTVTDAQYF. The CDR3 bases are TGTGCCAGCAGTTCCCCGGACACTGTCACCGATGCGCAGTATTTT.